The following is a T cell receptor beta chain sequence with its context. Its antigen has not been determined. Qualities for individual bases were not recorded, and no much larger clone is one base off. Sequences SGHVS (CDR1) and FQNEAQ (CDR2) are obtained from the germline V gene. V is cut by 1 base and J by 4 bases, and the space between the germline ends is 19 bases. The CDR3 spans 17 residues, from the cysteine through the phenylalanine. Of the read, only the CDR3 DNA is kept; its 51 bases are in frame from base 1. Patients were not receiving therapy at sample collection, though earlier treatments ranged from chemotherapy, radiotherapy, surgery and immunotherapy to none. After thawing, cells were enriched for T lymphocytes using a negative-selection kit, with EpCAM beads added for tumor-infiltrating lymphocytes. Memory CD8 T cells were sorted as CD8+CD4-CD45RA- cells regardless of CCR7 expression. Before analysis, peripheral blood mononuclear cells were separated on a Ficoll-Paque PLUS gradient and then cryopreserved. Populations were sorted on a FACSAria II to approximately 99% purity, and cell pellets were frozen without culture for TCR sequencing.

The data were taken from a study of CD39 and CD103 CD8 tumor-infiltrating T cells (dated by TCRdb to 2016 to 2018). Study-level background: The repertoire comparisons shown came from four patients: one with an HPV-positive HNSCC, one with an HPV-negative HNSCC, one with ovarian cancer and one with melanoma. TCRbeta CDR3 deep sequencing compared repertoires of CD8 TIL subsets defined by CD103 and CD39 with peripheral memory CD8 T cells.

For each subset, between roughly 9,000 and 100,000 sorted cells were used for genomic DNA extraction with the DNeasy Blood and Tissue Kit. The TCRbeta V-J or V-D-J regions were sequenced and mapped through the immunoSEQ service, and coverage above 10x per sample was achieved. Processing in the source paper ran as follows. Analysis was limited to productive rearrangements exported from the immunoSEQ Analyzer platform, and clonality was evaluated on the 500 most abundant clones. To quantify how much repertoires overlapped between populations, both the Morisita-Horn similarity index and the Jaccard index were used. In more than 5 cancer patients, Morisita-Horn similarity was measured between the TCR repertoires of CD8 T-cell subsets. TCRdb's version of the immuneACCESS table is confined to in-frame rearrangements and falls short of the full clone set. An unresolved V gene accounts for under half of the shortfall where checked; the remainder is of unknown origin. V, J and clone size derive from that table, while D and trimming were established from the DNA sequence. Within this sample are 15,000 or so clones, with about 93% of them counted one time only. 4.3% of the sample is in the top ten clones.

Here is what the overall study found, with its caveats: DP CD8 TILs appeared more oligoclonal than DN and SP CD8 TILs and blood memory CD8 T cells, with top 30 clonotypes covering about 50-90%. DP TIL clonotypes were rarely detected in blood or uninvolved lymph node, whereas DN TIL clonotypes were found to largely overlap with peripheral memory CD8 repertoires.

The rearranged chain carries TRBV7-8 and TRBJ2-5; the D gene is perhaps TRBD2, from 7 matching bases. The sequenced material came from CD8+ T cells sorted from blood. What the cell subset or site label conveys for this sample: total memory CD8 T cells (CD45RA-CCR7+/-) from blood or uninvolved lymph node. The TCR was taken from a human donor with head and neck squamous cell carcinoma. The CDR3 amino acid sequence is: CASSLVSGVPQGETQYF. The DNA is TGTGCCAGCAGCTTAGTGAGCGGGGTCCCACAGGGAGAGACCCAGTACTTC. With the rest looked up from the reference TRBV7-8 and TRBJ2-5 genes rather than sequenced, the full variable domain is GAGVSQSPRYKVAKRGQDVALRCDPISGHVSLFWYQQALGQGPEFLTYFQNEAQLDKSGLPSDRFFAERPEGSVSTLKIQRTQQEDSAVYLCASSLVSGVPQGETQYFGPGTRLLVL.